What follows describes a single TCR beta chain. These data are taken from a study of shared clonotypes between healthy human individuals. This CDR3 has 15 residues. CDR1 is KGHSH, CDR2 LQKENI, per germline. Trimming cost V 6 bases and J 3 bases, with 18 bases left between them. Repertoires were generated with immunoSEQ multiplex PCR, while TCRdb's copy carries only in-frame clones and drops some. The sample shows 400,000 to 600,000 clones, more than 95% of them seen only once. The sequence was collected from a woman in her 30s in good health. The specimen sequenced was naive CD4+ T cells sorted from blood. Subset described: CD45RA+ positively selected. The chain employs TRBV18 and TRBJ2-7; D may be TRBD1 (6 bases). As DNA, the CDR3 is TGTGCCAGCTCCCAGTATAGGGGGAAGAACTACGAGCAGTACTTC. Translated, it gives CASSQYRGKNYEQYF. The variable domain in full, with the rest retrieved from reference TRBV18 and TRBJ2-7, is NAGVMQNPRHLVRRRGQEARLRCSPMKGHSHVYWYRQLPEEGLKFMVYLQKENIIDESGMPKERFSAEFPKEGPSILRIQQVVRGDSAAYFCASSQYRGKNYEQYFGPGTRLTVT.